The next 9 T cell receptor beta chains were all read from a single sample in a study of PD-1 blockade in classical Hodgkin lymphoma. The data were produced by immunoSEQ multiplex PCR, yet TCRdb's version contains in-frame clones alone and is incomplete. Found here are roughly 29,000 clones, around 85% of them singletons; the top ten hold less than 3%. Time point denoted: cycle 4 day 1 (C4D1), after about 6 weeks of nivolumab. All patients relapsed after autologous stem cell transplantation, and brentuximab vedotin exposure varied. It was by magnetic negative selection that CD4+ T cells were purified from thawed PBMCs. The specimen was CD4+ T cells from blood, collected before the fourth cycle of nivolumab. The receptor set was obtained from a human donor with classical Hodgkin lymphoma.

The rearrangement links TRBV6-1 to TRBJ1-3; unclear D gene. V shed 8 bases and J shed 4 bases, with 12 bases lying between them. The CDR3 is made up of 13 amino acids. Germline V gives CDR1 MNHNS, CDR2 SASEGT. The CDR3 DNA sequence: TGTGCCAGCCAAAACCGTGCGGGAAACACCATATATTTT. Encoded protein: CASQNRAGNTIYF.

The chain carries TRBV6-1 and TRBJ1-1, with 11 bases fitting TRBD1. With V trimmed by 8 bases and J by 1 base, 6 bases remained unmatched. The germline gives CDR1 MNHNS, CDR2 SASEGT. The CDR3 spans 15 residues. The CDR3 DNA reads as TGTGCCAGCTGGACAGGGGGCGCAGGGAACACTGAAGCTTTCTTT. Its translation: CASWTGGAGNTEAFF.

The chain combines TRBV5-4 with TRBJ1-6; 7 bases fit TRBD1. CDR1 is SGHNT and CDR2 is YYREEE in the germline V gene (reference sequence). This CDR3 is built from 14 residues. Losses at the gene ends were 0 bases for V and 9 bases for J; bases not matched to a gene: 3. CDR3 loop: CASSLEQGSSPLHF. The DNA of the CDR3 is TGTGCCAGCAGCTTGGAACAGGGGAGTTCACCCCTCCACTTT. Full variable domain (missing parts from reference TRBV5-4 and TRBJ1-6): ETGVTQSPTHLIKTRGQQVTLRCSSQSGHNTVSWYQQALGQGPQFIFQYYREEENGRGNFPPRFSGLQFPNYSSELNVNALELDDSALYLCASSLEQGSSPLHFGNGTRLTVT.

The chain joins TRBV30 to TRBJ1-1, with D maybe TRBD1 (6 bases). The CDR3 has 16 amino acids. V lost 4 bases, J lost 2 bases, and 20 bases lay in between. Germline V gene lookup returns CDR1 GTSNPN and CDR2 SVGIG (reference sequence). CDR3 sequence (DNA): TGTGCCTGGAATGTGGGGGGGCTTCTCTTCAACACTGAAGCTTTCTTT. This sequence encodes CAWNVGGLLFNTEAFF.

The rearrangement links TRBV10-2 to TRBJ1-1; no clear D. The CDR3 runs 13 residues. The germline CDR1 and CDR2 sequences are WSHSY and SAAADI. Trimming cost V 4 bases and J 1 base, with 7 bases left between them. As DNA, the CDR3 is TGCGCCAGCAGTGGCCAGCCGAACACTGAAGCTTTCTTT. Its protein product is CASSGQPNTEAFF.

V usage is TRBV5-1 and J usage is TRBJ2-7; 7 bases match TRBD1. This CDR3 is built from 14 residues. Germline CDR1 is SGHRS and CDR2 is YFSETQ. With 4 bases clipped from V and 2 bases from J, the junction kept 6 bases outside the gene matches. As DNA, the CDR3 is TGCGCCAGCAGCGCGACAGGGCAGGCCTACGAGCAGTACTTC. This gives the protein CASSATGQAYEQYF.

The rearrangement links TRBV7-2 to TRBJ1-2; D is perhaps TRBD1 (5 bases). V lost 5 bases and J lost 8, with 12 bases in between. Germline assignment: CDR1 SGHTA and CDR2 FQGNSA. The CDR3 spans 12 residues. The CDR3 DNA reads as TGTGCCAGCAGCGGGGGGACTTACGGCTACACCTTC. It specifies CASSGGTYGYTF.

CDR3 in DNA: TGTGCCAGTAGGGGGGACTATAATGAAAAACTGTTTTTT. Translated, it gives CASRGDYNEKLFF. The chain combines TRBV19 with TRBJ1-4; possible D gene TRBD1, 5 bases. Trimming removed 6 bases from V and 4 bases from J, with 9 bases in between. This CDR3 region has 13 residues. CDR1 LNHDA and CDR2 SQIVND come from the germline V gene (reference sequence). The complete variable domain, with remaining parts taken from reference TRBV19 and TRBJ1-4, reads DGGITQSPKYLFRKEGQNVTLSCEQNLNHDAMYWYRQDPGQGLRLIYYSQIVNDFQKGDIAEGYSVSREKKESFPLTVTSAQKNPTAFYLCASRGDYNEKLFFGSGTQLSVL.

This clone was detected once. The rearrangement joins TRBV10-3 to TRBJ2-1; D possibly corresponds to TRBD2 (5 bases). The CDR3 is 13 amino acids. V was cut by 8 bases and J by 5 bases, with 13 bases left in between. From germline, CDR1 is ENHRY and CDR2 SYGVKD. Here the CDR3 reads CAIGPSGDNEQFF. In DNA form, the CDR3 reads TGTGCCATCGGACCCTCCGGGGACAATGAGCAGTTCTTC.